This T cell receptor beta chain was sequenced for a study of blood T cell repertoires in COVID-19. Germline lookup yields CDR1 SNHLY and CDR2 FYNNEI. This CDR3 has 16 amino acids. The V end was cut by 4 bases, the J end by 5 bases, with 18 bases between. Assay used: immunoSEQ multiplex PCR; TCRdb lists only in-frame clones, some missing. The table has about 240,000 clones, roughly four fifths seen once. This TCR derives from a woman between 70 and 85 years old with acute or convalescent COVID-19. The chain uses TRBV2 and TRBJ1-5, with D possibly being TRBD1 (6 bases). Sequenced material: peripheral blood. The CDR3 DNA is TGTGCCAGCAGTGGACGGTTAGGGGGAGCTGATCAGCCCCAGCATTTT. It yields the protein CASSGRLGGADQPQHF.